The clone carrying this T cell receptor beta chain was detected only a few times. Its antigen is still unknown. The germline V gene encodes CDR1 DFQATT and CDR2 SNEGSKA (reference sequence). The CDR3 has 13 amino acids. Trimming cost V 6 bases and J 3 bases, with 9 bases left between them. These data originate in a study of blood T cells in healthy people across ages. The overall study: Template switching captured about one barcoded beta molecule per two T cells. General study findings and limits: TCR beta diversity was tightly associated with the proportion of naive T cells.

The authors ran a second PCR of about 6 to 11 cycles using a sample-barcoded 5' primer and a J-beta primer mix. With 12 random nucleotides, a template-switch adaptor tagged each individual cDNA molecule. A single record per CDR3 protein comes from TCRdb applying MiXCR to the 5' RACE reads. Found here are about 750,000 distinct CDR3 sequences, about 53% of them singletons; the top ten hold roughly 40%. Researchers collected approximately 9.9 milliliters of peripheral blood from every single donor. The source of this sequence is an elderly man in good health. Sequencing used blood. The rearrangement joins TRBV20-1 to TRBJ1-6, with no clear D. The CDR3 coding sequence is TGCAGTGCCTGGACTGGCTATAATTCACCCCTCCACTTT. Amino acid sequence: CSAWTGYNSPLHF.